This T cell receptor beta chain was identified in a study of CD8+CD57+ T cells in acquired aplastic anemia. Study details: On average, healthy donors gave about 10.8 million reads for CD4+ cells.

Genomic DNA was employed as the template in profiling TCR beta VDJ and CDR3. TCRdb reanalysed the reads using MiXCR and keeps one entry per CDR3 protein. The sample holds around 400,000 distinct CDR3 sequences, 65% to 75% seen once. Note on this clonotype: No antigen is known for it. The CDR3 end shows no conserved phenylalanine or tryptophan, and so a read error is likely. The DNA is left out, because the CDR3 cannot be placed on it with certainty; the CDR3 is given as TCRdb lists it.

General study findings and limits: Common to patients and controls were twenty-nine CD8+ CDR3 sequences.

Inclusive of both ends, the CDR3 amounts to 13 amino acids. Germline lookup yields CDR1 SGHTA and CDR2 FQGNSA. V gene TRBV7-2 combines with J gene TRBJ1-1; TRBD1, the D gene given by the table, was not confirmed from the DNA. The sample was sorted CD4+, CD8+, or CD8+CD57+ T cells (not recorded which) from PBMCs. This receptor was obtained from a human donor in good health, serving as a control. CDR3 protein: CASSSDNPRTGIT.